This entry describes one T cell receptor (beta chain). Its antigen is undetermined. Germline CDR1 reads DFQATT; CDR2 reads SNEGSKA (reference sequence). The CDR3 is 9 amino acids. Deletions cut 6 bases from V and 5 bases from J, with 4 bases between. TCRdb re-analysed the 5' RACE reads in MiXCR, keeping a single row per CDR3 protein. The sample consists of some 38,000 distinct CDR3 sequences, around 7.5% of them appearing once. The entry originates in a study of spatial heterogeneity in lung cancer. As for the study in general: In the raw reads, each unique TCR and UMI combination was present more than ten times on average. The study, taken as a whole, reports: Follow-up blood showed ubiquitous expanded tumor TCRs less than blood at resection did.

Time point indicated: sample taken at primary tumor resection. Samples were donated by 72 untreated early-stage non-small cell lung cancer patients. The study sequenced unsorted whole RNA from tumor, nontumor lung or frozen PBMC. This clonotype originated in a male donor with early-stage non-small cell lung cancer. The source was PBMCs, collected at surgery. The rearrangement joins TRBV20-1 to TRBJ2-5; D ambiguous. The CDR3 loop is CSAAETQYF. DNA of the CDR3: TGCAGTGCCGCGGAGACCCAGTACTTC.